The present entry profiles one T cell receptor (beta chain) with its context. This clonotype was seen many times. Its antigen specificity is not known. One base away there is no much larger clone; base qualities are not given. The germline V gene specifies SGHDN as CDR1 and FVKESK as CDR2. Cut back by 3 bases and 1 base, the V and J ends lie 9 bases apart. From its cysteine to its phenylalanine, the CDR3 spans 15 amino acids. Only the CDR3 DNA stays, 45 bases, in frame from base 1. This sample was taken from a study of T-cell reconstitution after alpha-beta-depleted transplantation in children (dated by TCRdb to about 2016). Turning to the overall study: Using TCR repertoire profiling, the study quantitatively followed how T-cell immune reconstitution unfolded in children after TCRalphabeta/CD19-depleted allogeneic hematopoietic cell transplantation.

Overall study results and their limits: The frequencies of hyperexpanded clones fell over the following months, and after one year, T-cell counts and TCRbeta diversity were mostly attributed to newly produced T cells. In some patients, the high TCRbeta diversity seen at day 60 was put down to recipient T cells and intrathymic progenitors that had survived conditioning. Apparently early alphabetaT-cell count recovery about two months after transplant reportedly relied on only several hundred rapidly expanded clones derived from non-depleted graft cells.

The treatment or condition label corresponds to: allogeneic hematopoietic cell transplantation with graft depleted of TCRalphabeta T cells and CD19 B cells. TCRalphabeta/CD19-depleted allogeneic hematopoietic cell grafts were given to the transplant recipients, all of whom were children. The library was produced with PCR. The sequencer listed for this sample is Illumina HiSeq 2500. TCR library preparation used molecular barcoding, with unique molecular identifiers applied to normalize quantification of the TCRbeta repertoire. TCRdb handled the public reads itself, with Q25 trimming in fastp and clone calling in MiXCR, and kept productive beta chains. Rows are unified per CDR3 protein, each entry keeping the most common DNA and genes. The sample contains some 600,000 distinct CDR3 sequences, 13% of them found a single time. The top ten constitute 2.2% of the sample.

In this chain, TRBV14 is recombined with TRBJ2-2, with an unclear D gene assignment. The sample was PBMCs, mostly from graft donor cells, taken 360 days after TCRalphabeta/CD19-depleted stem cell transplant. The sequence came from a male patient between 10 and 17 years old who had a stem cell transplant for acute myeloid leukemia, so the T cells may come from the graft donor. Here is the DNA: TGTGCCAGCAGCCATAGGACGGTGAACACCGGGGAGCTGTTTTTT. It is translated as CASSHRTVNTGELFF.